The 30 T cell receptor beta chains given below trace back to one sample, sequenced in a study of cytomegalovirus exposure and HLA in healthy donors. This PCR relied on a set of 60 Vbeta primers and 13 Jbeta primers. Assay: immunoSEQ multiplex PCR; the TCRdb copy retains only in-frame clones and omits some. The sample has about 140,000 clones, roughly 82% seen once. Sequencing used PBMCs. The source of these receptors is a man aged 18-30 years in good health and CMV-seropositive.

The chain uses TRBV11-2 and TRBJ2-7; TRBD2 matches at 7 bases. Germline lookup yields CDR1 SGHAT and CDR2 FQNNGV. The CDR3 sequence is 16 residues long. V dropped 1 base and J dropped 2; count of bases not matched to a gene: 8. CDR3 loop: CASSLGGGAGTYEQYF. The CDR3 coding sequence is TGTGCCAGCAGCTTAGGCGGTGGAGCGGGGACCTACGAGCAGTACTTC.

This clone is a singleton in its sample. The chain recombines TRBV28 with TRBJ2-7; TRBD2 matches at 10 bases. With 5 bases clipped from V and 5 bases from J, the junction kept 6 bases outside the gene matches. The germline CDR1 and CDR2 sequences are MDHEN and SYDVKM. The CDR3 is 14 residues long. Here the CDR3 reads CASSDPGLANEQYF. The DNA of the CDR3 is TGTGCCAGCAGTGACCCGGGACTAGCGAACGAGCAGTACTTC.

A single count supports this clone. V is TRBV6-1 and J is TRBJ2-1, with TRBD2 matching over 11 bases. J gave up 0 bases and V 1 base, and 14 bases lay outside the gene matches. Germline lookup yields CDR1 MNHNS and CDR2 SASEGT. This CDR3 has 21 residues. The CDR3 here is CASSEESGTSGLPSSYNEQFF. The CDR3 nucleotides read TGTGCCAGCAGTGAAGAATCCGGGACTAGCGGTCTTCCGAGCTCCTACAATGAGCAGTTCTTC.

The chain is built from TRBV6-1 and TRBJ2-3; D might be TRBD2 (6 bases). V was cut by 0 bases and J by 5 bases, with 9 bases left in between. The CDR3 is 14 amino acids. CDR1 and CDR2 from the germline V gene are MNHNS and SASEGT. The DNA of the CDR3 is TGTGCCAGCAGTGAAGCGCTAGCGAAAGATACGCAGTATTTT. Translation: CASSEALAKDTQYF.

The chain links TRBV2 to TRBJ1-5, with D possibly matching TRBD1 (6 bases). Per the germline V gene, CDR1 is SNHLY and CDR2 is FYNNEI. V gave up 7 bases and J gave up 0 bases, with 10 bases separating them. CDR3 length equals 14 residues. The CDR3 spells CASTRTASNQPQHF. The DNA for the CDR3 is TGTGCCAGCACCCGGACAGCTAGCAATCAGCCCCAGCATTTT.

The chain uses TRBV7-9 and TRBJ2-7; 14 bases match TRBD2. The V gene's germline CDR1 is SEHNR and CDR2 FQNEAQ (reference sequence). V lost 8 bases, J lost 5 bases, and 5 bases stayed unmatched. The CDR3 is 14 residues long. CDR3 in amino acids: CASGRLAGGNEQYF. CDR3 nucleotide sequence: TGTGCCAGCGGACGACTAGCGGGAGGGAACGAGCAGTACTTC.

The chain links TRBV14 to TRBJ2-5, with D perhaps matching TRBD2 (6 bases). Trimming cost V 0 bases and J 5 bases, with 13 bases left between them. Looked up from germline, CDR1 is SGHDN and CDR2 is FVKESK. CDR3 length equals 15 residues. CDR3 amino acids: CASSQEDYNLETQYF. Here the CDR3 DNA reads TGTGCCAGCAGCCAAGAGGACTACAATCTCGAGACCCAGTACTTC.

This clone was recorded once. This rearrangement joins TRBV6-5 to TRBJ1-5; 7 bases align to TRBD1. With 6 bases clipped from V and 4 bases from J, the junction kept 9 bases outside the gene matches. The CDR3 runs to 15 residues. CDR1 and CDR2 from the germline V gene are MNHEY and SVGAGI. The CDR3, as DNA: TGTGCCAGCAGGCCTCGACAGGGTGGGAATCAGCCCCAGCATTTT. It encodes CASRPRQGGNQPQHF.

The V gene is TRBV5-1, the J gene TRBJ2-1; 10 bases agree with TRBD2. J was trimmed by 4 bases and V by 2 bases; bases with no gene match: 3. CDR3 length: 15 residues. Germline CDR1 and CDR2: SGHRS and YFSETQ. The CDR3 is CASSLAGGNYNEQFF. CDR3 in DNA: TGCGCCAGCAGCTTAGCGGGAGGGAATTACAATGAGCAGTTCTTC.

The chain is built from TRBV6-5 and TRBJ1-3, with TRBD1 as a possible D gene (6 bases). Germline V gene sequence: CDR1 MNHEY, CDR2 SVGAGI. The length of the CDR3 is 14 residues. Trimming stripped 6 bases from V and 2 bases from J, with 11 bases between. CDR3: CASSRTVTGNTIYF. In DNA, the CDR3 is TGTGCCAGCAGCAGGACAGTAACTGGAAACACCATATATTTT.

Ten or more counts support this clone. CDR3 loop: CASSEAVETEAFF. CDR3 DNA: TGTGCCAGCAGTGAAGCCGTAGAGACTGAAGCTTTCTTT. The genes are TRBV2 and TRBJ1-1; no firm D call. This CDR3 is 13 amino acids long. Per the germline V gene, CDR1 is SNHLY and CDR2 is FYNNEI. V was trimmed by 0 bases and J by 5 bases, leaving 7 bases between them.

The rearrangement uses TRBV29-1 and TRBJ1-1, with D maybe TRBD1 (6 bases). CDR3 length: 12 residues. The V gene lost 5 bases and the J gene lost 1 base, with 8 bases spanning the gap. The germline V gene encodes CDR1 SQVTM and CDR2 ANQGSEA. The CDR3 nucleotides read TGCAGCGTTCGGGACACGAACACTGAAGCTTTCTTT. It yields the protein CSVRDTNTEAFF.

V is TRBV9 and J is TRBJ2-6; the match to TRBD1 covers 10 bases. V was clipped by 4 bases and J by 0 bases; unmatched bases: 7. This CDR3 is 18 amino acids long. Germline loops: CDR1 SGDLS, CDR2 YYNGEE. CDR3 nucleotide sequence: TGTGCCAGCAGCCCGTCGGGACAGGGGAGCTCTGGGGCCAACGTCCTGACTTTC. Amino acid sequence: CASSPSGQGSSGANVLTF.

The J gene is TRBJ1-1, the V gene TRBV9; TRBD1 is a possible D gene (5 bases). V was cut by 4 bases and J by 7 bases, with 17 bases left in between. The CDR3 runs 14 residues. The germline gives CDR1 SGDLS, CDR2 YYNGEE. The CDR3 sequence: CASSHPQDQGEAFF. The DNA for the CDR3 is TGTGCCAGCAGCCACCCACAGGATCAAGGTGAAGCTTTCTTT. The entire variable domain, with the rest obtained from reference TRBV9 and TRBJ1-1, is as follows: DSGVTQTPKHLITATGQRVTLRCSPRSGDLSVYWYQQSLDQGLQFLIQYYNGEERAKGNILERFSAQQFPDLHSELNLSSLELGDSALYFCASSHPQDQGEAFFGQGTRLTVV.

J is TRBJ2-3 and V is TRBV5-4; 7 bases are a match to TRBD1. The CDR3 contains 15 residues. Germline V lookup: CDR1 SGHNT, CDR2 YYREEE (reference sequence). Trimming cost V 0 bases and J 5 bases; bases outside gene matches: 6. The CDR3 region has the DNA TGTGCCAGCAGCTTGGAGGGGGCGAGGGGAGATACGCAGTATTTT. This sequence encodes CASSLEGARGDTQYF.

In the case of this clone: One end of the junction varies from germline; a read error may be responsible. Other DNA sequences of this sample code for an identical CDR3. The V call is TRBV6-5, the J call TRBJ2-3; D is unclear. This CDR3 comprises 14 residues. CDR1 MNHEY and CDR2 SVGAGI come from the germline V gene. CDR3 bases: TGCGCCAGCAGTAACCCTATGCCCACAGATACGCAGTATTTT. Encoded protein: CASSNPMPTDTQYF.

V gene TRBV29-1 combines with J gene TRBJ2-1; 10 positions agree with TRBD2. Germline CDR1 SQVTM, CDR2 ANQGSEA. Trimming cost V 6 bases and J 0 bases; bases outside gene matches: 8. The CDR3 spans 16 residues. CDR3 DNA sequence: TGCAGCGTCGTTGTACTAGCGGGATACTCCTACAATGAGCAGTTCTTC. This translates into CSVVVLAGYSYNEQFF.

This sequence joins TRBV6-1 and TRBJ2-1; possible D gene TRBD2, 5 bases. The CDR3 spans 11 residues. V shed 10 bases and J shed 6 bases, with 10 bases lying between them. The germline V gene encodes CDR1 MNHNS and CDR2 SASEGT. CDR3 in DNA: TGTGCCACCGGACTTTTCAATGAGCAGTTCTTC. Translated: CATGLFNEQFF.

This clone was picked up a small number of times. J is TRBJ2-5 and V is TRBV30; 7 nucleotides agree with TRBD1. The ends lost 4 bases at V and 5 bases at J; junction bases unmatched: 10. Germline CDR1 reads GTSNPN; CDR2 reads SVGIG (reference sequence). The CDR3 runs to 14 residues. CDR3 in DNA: TGTGCCTGGACCGAGATAACAGGGGAGGAGACCCAGTACTTC. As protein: CAWTEITGEETQYF. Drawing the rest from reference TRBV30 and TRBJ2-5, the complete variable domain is SQTIHQWPATLVQPVGSPLSLECTVEGTSNPNLYWYRQAAGRGLQLLFYSVGIGQISSEVPQNLSASRPQDRQFILSSKKLLLSDSGFYLCAWTEITGEETQYFGPGTRLLVL.

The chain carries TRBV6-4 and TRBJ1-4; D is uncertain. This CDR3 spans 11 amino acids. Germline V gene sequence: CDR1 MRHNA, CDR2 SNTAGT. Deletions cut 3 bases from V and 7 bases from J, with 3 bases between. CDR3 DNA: TGTGCCAGCAGTGAGCGTGAAAAACTGTTTTTT. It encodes CASSEREKLFF.

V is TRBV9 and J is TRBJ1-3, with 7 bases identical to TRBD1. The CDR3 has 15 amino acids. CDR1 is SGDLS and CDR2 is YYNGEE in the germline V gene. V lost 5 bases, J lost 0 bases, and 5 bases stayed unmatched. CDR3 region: CASRKGDSSGNTIYF. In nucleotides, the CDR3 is TGTGCCAGCAGGAAGGGGGACAGCTCTGGAAACACCATATATTTT.

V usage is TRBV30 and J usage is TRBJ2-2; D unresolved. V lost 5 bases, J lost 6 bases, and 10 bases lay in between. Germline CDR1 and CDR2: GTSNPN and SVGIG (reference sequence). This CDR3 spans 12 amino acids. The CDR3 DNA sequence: TGTGCCTGGTGTCTTCCCCCCGGGGAGCTGTTTTTT. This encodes CAWCLPPGELFF. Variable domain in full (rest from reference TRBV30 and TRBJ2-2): SQTIHQWPATLVQPVGSPLSLECTVEGTSNPNLYWYRQAAGRGLQLLFYSVGIGQISSEVPQNLSASRPQDRQFILSSKKLLLSDSGFYLCAWCLPPGELFFGEGSRLTVL.

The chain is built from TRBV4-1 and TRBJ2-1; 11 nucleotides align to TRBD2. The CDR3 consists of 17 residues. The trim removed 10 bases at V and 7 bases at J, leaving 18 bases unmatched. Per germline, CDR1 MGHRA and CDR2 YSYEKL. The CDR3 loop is CATRQINSGRAGNEQFF. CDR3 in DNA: TGCGCCACCCGCCAAATAAATAGCGGGAGGGCCGGGAATGAGCAGTTCTTC.

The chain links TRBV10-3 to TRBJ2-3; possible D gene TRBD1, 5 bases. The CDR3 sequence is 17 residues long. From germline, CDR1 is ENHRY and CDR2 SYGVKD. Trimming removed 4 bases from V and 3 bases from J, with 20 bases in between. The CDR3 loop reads CAISGPRAPKGTDTQYF. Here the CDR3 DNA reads TGTGCCATCAGTGGACCCCGGGCGCCTAAGGGGACAGATACGCAGTATTTT.

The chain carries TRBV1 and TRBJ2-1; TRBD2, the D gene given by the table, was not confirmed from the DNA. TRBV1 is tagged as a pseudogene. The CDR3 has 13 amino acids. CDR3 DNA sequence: TGCACCAGCAGCCAAGATCAGAGGGATGAGCAGTTCTTC. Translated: CTSSQDQRDEQFF.

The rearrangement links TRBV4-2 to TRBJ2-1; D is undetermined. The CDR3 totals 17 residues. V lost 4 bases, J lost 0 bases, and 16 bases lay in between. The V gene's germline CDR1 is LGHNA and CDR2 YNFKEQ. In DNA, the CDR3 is TGTGCCAGCAGCCCCACCACCGGGTCGAGCTCCTACAATGAGCAGTTCTTC. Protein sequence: CASSPTTGSSSYNEQFF.

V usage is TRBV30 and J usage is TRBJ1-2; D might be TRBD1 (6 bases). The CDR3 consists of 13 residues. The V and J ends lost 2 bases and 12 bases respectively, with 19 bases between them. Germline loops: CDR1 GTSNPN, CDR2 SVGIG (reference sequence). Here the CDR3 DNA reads TGTGCCTGGAGTTTAAGGACAGATGGTCTGGACACCTTC. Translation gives CAWSLRTDGLDTF.

The DNA of the CDR3 is TGTGCCAGCAGCTTAGGCGGTTCCTACGAGCAGTACTTC. Its translation: CASSLGGSYEQYF. The gene calls are TRBV27 and TRBJ2-7; unclear D gene. The CDR3 covers 13 residues. The V gene lost 6 bases and the J gene lost 1 base, with 10 bases spanning the gap. Germline V gene lookup returns CDR1 MNHEY and CDR2 SMNVEV (reference sequence).

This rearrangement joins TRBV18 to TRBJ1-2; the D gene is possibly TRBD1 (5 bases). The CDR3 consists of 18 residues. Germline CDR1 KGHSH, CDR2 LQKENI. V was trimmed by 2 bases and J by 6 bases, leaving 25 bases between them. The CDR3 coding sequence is TGTGCCAGCTCACCAGCCCGGGGGAGGAAAGGGGAGTTGGATGGCTACACCTTC. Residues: CASSPARGRKGELDGYTF.

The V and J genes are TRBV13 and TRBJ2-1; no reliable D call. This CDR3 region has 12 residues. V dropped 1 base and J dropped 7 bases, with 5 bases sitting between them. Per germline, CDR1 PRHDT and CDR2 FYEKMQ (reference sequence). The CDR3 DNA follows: TGTGCCAGCAGCTTAGCTCGGAATGAGCAGTTCTTC. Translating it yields CASSLARNEQFF.